This T cell receptor beta chain was documented in a study of cytomegalovirus exposure and HLA in healthy donors. It was with 60 Vbeta and 13 Jbeta primers that the PCR ran. The data were produced by immunoSEQ multiplex PCR, yet TCRdb's version contains in-frame clones alone and is incomplete. The table lists 150,000 to 200,000 clones, under 80% of them singletons. The CDR3 covers 16 residues. Germline values: CDR1 MNHEY, CDR2 SMNVEV (reference sequence). With V trimmed by 5 bases and J by 6 bases, 7 bases remained unmatched. The donors, nominally healthy at sampling, likely had unrecorded immune exposures.

The receptor comes from a man aged 35 to 55 in good health and CMV-seronegative. Material: PBMCs. The chain couples TRBV27 to TRBJ2-2; 12 bases are shared with TRBD2. The CDR3 region is CASSQASGGASGELFF. The DNA for the CDR3 is TGTGCCAGCAGTCAAGCTAGCGGGGGGGCGTCCGGGGAGCTGTTTTTT.